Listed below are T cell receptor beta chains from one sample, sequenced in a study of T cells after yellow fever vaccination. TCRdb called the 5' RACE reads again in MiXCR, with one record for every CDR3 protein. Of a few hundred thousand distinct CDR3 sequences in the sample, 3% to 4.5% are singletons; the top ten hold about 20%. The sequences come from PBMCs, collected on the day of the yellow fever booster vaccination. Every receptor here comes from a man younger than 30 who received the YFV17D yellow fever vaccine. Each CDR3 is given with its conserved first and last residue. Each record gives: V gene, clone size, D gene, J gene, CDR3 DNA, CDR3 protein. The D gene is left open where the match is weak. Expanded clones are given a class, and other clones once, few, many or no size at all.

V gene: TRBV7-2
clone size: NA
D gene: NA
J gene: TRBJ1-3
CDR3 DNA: TGTGCCAGCAGCCGGGCAATTTTCCCTGGAAACACCATATATTTT
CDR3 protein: CASSRAIFPGNTIYF

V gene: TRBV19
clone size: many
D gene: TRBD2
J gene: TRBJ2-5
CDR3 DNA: TGTGCCAGTAGTATAAGGGCTAGCGGGGGCCAAGAGACCCAGTACTTC
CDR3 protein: CASSIRASGGQETQYF

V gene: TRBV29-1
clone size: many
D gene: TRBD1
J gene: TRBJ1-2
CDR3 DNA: TGCAGCGTTGAATCGGGGACAGGGTCGAGGGGCTACACCTTC
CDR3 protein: CSVESGTGSRGYTF

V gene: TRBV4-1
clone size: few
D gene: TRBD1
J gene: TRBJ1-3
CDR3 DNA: TGCGCCAGCAGCCATTCTCCAGGGGGCGGCTCTGGAAACACCATATATTTT
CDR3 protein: CASSHSPGGGSGNTIYF

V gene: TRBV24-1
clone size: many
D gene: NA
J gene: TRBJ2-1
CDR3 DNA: TGTGCCACCAGTGTTCCGGGAAGCTCCTACAATGAGCAGTTCTTC
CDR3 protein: CATSVPGSSYNEQFF

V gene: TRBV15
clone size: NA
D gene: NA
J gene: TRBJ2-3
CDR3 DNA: TGTGCCACCAGCATTGGACCGCTCACAGATACGCAGTATTTT
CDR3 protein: CATSIGPLTDTQYF

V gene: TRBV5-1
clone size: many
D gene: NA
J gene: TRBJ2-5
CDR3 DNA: TGCGCCAGCAGCTTGTTAGGGACCGGCAAGACCCAGTACTTC
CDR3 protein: CASSLLGTGKTQYF

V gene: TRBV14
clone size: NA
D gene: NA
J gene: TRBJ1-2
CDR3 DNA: TGTGCCAGCAGCCAAGATGCACAGATTCAGAACTATGGCTACACCTTC
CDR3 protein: CASSQDAQIQNYGYTF

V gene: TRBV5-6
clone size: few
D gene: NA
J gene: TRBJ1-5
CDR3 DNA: TGTGCCAGCAGCTTGTCGCCCAGCGGACAGCCCCAGCATTTT
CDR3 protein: CASSLSPSGQPQHF

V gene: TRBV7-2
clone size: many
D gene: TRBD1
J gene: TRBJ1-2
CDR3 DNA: TGTGCCAGCAGCTCTGACAGGGCAGAAAACTATGGCTACACCTTC
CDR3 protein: CASSSDRAENYGYTF

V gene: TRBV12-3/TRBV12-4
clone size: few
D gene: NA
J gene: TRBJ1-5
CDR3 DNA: TGTGCCAGCAGTTTTGGAGGGTCTAGCAATCAGCCCCAGCATTTT
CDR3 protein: CASSFGGSSNQPQHF